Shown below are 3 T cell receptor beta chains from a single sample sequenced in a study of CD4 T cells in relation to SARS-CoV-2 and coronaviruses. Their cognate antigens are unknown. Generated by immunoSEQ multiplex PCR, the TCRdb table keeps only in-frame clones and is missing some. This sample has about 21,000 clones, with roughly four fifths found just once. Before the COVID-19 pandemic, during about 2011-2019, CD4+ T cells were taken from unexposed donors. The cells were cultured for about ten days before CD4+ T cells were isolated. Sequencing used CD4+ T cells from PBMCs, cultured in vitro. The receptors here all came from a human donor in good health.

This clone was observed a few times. The CDR3 loop is CASSFWDFSGNTIYF. CDR3 bases: TGTGCCAGCAGCTTTTGGGACTTTTCTGGAAACACCATATATTTT. The chain uses TRBV5-5 and TRBJ1-3, with D possibly matching TRBD1 (5 bases). This CDR3 comprises 15 residues. Looked up from germline, CDR1 is SGHKS and CDR2 is YYEKEE (reference sequence). Trimming left V 2 bases short and J 1 base short, with 10 bases between.

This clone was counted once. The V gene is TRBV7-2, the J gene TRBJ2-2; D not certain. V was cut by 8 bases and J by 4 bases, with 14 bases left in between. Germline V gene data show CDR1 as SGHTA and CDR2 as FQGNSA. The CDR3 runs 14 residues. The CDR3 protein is CASQMDQGTGELFF. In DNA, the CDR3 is TGTGCCAGCCAGATGGACCAAGGCACCGGGGAGCTGTTTTTT.

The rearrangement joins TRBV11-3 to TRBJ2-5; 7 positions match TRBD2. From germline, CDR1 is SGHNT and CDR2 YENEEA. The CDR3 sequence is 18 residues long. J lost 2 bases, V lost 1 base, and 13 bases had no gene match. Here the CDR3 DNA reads TGTGCCAGCAGCTTAGGAGGGGCTAGCGGAGTCTTTCAAGAGACCCAGTACTTC. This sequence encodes CASSLGGASGVFQETQYF.